This note documents a single T cell receptor (beta chain) sequence. This record comes from a study of blood T cell repertoires in COVID-19. Study in general: The United States, Italy and Spain were the sources of the acute and convalescent COVID-19 samples. T cells, B-cell-depleted T cells, or PBMCs supplied cDNA or gDNA.

This CDR3 is built from 16 residues. CDR1 and CDR2 (germline): SQVTM, ANQGSEA. V lost 1 base to trimming and J lost 0 bases, with 15 bases between them. As originally analysed: Amplification of reference gene primers was used by the study to estimate nucleated cell counts. Only in-frame clones appear in the TCRdb table, and some are missing; sequencing was by immunoSEQ multiplex PCR. That table furnishes V, J and clone size, whereas the DNA furnished D and trimming. The sample records approximately 110,000 clones, 86% being singletons. The source is a human donor in a cohort sampled during active COVID-19. The chain combines TRBV29-1 with TRBJ1-2, with a tentative D call TRBD1 (6 bases). Sequenced input: peripheral blood. CDR3 in amino acids: CSVEGWDTGSNYGYTF. The CDR3 DNA is TGCAGCGTTGAAGGTTGGGACACCGGTTCTAACTATGGCTACACCTTC. Complete variable domain (other parts from reference TRBV29-1 and TRBJ1-2): SAVISQKPSRDICQRGTSLTIQCQVDSQVTMMFWYRQQPGQSLTLIATANQGSEATYESGFVIDKFPISRPNLTFSTLTVSNMSPEDSSIYLCSVEGWDTGSNYGYTFGSGTRLTVV.